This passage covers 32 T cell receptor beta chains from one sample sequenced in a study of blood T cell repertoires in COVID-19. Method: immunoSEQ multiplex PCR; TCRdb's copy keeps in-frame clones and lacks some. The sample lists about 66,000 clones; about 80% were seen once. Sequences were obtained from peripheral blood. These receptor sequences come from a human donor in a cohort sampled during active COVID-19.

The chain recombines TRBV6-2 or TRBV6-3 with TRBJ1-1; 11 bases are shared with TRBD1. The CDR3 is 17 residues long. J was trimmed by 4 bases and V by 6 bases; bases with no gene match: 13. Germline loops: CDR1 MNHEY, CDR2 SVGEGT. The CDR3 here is CASSFDGTGGYGTEAFF. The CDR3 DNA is TGTGCCAGCAGCTTCGACGGGACAGGGGGTTACGGCACTGAAGCTTTCTTT.

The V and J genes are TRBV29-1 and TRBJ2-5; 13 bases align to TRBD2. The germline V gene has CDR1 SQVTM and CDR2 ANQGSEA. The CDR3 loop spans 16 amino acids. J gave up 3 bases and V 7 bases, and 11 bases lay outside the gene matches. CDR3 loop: CSGRTSGRRREETQYF. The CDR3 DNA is TGCAGCGGACGGACTAGCGGGAGACGGAGGGAAGAGACCCAGTACTTC.

CDR3 DNA sequence: TGCGCCAGCAGCGTGGAGGTCGGGTTCTCCTACGAGCAGTACTTC. It is translated as CASSVEVGFSYEQYF. The rearrangement joins TRBV5-1 to TRBJ2-7, with D possibly matching TRBD2 (5 bases). CDR1 and CDR2 from the germline V gene are SGHRS and YFSETQ. Trimming took off 4 bases at V and 0 bases at J, with 14 bases between the two ends. This CDR3 has 15 residues.

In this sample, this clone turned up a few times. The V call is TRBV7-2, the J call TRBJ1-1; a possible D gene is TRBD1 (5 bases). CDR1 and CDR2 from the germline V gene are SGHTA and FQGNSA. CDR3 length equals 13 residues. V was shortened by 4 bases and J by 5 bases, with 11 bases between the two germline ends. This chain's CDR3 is CASSSDGGTEAFF. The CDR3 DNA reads TGTGCCAGCAGCTCCGATGGGGGGACTGAAGCTTTCTTT.

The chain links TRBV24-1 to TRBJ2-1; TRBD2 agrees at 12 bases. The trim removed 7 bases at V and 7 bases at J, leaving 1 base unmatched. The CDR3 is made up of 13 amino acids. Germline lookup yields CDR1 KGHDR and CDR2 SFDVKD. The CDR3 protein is CATRGTSGNEQFF. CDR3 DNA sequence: TGTGCCACCAGAGGGACTAGCGGGAATGAGCAGTTCTTC.

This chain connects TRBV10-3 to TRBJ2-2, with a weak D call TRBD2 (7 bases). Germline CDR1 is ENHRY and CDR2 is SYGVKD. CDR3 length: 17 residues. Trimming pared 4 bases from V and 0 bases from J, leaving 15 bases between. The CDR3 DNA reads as TGTGCCATCAGTGGAGGGGGGGAGCGGACGAACACCGGGGAGCTGTTTTTT. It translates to CAISGGGERTNTGELFF.

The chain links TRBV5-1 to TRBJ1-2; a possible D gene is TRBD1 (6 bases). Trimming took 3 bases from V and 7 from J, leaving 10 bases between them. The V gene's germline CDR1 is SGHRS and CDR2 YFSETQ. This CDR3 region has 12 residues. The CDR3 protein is CASSYNRAGYTF. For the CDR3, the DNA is TGCGCCAGCAGCTACAACAGGGCTGGCTACACCTTC.

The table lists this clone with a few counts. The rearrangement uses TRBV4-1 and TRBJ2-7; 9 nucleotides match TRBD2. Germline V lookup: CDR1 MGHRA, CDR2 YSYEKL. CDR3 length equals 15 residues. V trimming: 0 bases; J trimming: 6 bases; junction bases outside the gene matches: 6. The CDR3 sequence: CASSQDSSGRSEQYF. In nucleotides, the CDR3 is TGCGCCAGCAGCCAAGACTCCAGCGGGAGGAGCGAGCAGTACTTC.

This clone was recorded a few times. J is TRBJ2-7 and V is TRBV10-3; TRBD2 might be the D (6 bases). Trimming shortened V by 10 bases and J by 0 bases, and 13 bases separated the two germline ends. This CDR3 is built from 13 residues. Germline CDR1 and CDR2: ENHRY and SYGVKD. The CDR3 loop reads CATSSGSSYEQYF. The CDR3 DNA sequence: TGTGCCACTAGTAGCGGTAGCTCCTACGAGCAGTACTTC.

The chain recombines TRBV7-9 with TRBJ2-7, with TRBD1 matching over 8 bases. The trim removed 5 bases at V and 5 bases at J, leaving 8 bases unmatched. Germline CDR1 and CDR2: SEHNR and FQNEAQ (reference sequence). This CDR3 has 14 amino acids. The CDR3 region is CASSTPDRGDEQYF. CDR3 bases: TGTGCCAGCAGCACCCCTGACAGGGGTGACGAGCAGTACTTC.

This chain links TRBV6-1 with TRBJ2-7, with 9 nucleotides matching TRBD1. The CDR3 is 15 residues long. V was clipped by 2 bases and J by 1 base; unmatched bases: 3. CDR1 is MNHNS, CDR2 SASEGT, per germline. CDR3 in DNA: TGTGCCAGCAGTGAAAGGGACAGGGCGTCCTACGAGCAGTACTTC. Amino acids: CASSERDRASYEQYF.

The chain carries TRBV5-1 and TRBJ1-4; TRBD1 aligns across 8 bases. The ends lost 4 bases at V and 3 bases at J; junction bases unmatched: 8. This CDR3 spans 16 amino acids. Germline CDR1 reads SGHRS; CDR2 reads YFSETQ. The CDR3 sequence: CASSPGQGVSNEKLFF. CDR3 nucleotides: TGCGCCAGCAGCCCCGGACAGGGAGTATCTAATGAAAAACTGTTTTTT.

In nucleotides, the CDR3 is TGCGCCAGCAGCTTGGGGCCGGCAGGGACTTACGAGCAGTACTTC. This sequence encodes CASSLGPAGTYEQYF. V gene TRBV5-1 combines with J gene TRBJ2-7, with TRBD2 as a possible D gene (6 bases). This CDR3 is built from 15 residues. Trimming removed 0 bases at V and 4 bases at J, with 14 bases between. Germline values: CDR1 SGHRS, CDR2 YFSETQ.

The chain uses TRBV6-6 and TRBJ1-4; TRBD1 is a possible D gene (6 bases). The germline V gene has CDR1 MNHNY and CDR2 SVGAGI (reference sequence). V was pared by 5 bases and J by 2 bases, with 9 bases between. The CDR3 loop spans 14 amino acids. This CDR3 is CASSLTGTNEKLFF. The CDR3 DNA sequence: TGTGCCAGCAGTCTTACAGGGACTAATGAAAAACTGTTTTTT.

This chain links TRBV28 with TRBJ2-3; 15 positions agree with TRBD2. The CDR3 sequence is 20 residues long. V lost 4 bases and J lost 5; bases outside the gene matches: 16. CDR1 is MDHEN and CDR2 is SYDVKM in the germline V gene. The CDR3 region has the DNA TGTGCCAGCAGTTCCCACCGGACTAGCGGGAGGGCCGAGGTTTTAGATACGCAGTATTTT. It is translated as CASSSHRTSGRAEVLDTQYF.

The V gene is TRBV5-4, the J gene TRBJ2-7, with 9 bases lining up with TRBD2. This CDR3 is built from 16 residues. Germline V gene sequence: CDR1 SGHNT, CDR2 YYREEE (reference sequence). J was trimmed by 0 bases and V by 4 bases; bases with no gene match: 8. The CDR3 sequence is CASSHGAGGSSYEQYF. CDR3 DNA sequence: TGTGCCAGCAGCCACGGGGCGGGAGGGAGCTCCTACGAGCAGTACTTC.

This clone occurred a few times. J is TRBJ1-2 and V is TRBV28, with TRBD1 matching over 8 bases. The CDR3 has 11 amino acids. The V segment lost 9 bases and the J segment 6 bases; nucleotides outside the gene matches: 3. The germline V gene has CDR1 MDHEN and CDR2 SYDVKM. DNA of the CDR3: TGTGCCAGTACCAGGGGGCATGGCTACACCTTC. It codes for CASTRGHGYTF.

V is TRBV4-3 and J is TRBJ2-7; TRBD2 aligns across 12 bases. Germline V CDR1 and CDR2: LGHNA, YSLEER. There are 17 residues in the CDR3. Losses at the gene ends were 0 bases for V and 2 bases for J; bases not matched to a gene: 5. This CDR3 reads CASSQDFRTSGTYEQYF. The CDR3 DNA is TGCGCCAGCAGCCAAGATTTCCGGACTAGCGGGACCTACGAGCAGTACTTC.

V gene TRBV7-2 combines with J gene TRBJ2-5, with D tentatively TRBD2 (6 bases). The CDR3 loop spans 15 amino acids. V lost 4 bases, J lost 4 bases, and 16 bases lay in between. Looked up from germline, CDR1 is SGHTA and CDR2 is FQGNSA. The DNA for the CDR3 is TGTGCCAGCAGCTCGCTACCTGGAGGGTCAGAGACCCAGTACTTC. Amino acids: CASSSLPGGSETQYF.

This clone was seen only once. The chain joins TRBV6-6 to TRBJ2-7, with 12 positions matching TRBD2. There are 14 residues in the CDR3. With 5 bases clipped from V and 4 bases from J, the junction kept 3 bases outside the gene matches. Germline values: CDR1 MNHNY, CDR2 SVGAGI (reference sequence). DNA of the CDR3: TGTGCCAGCAGTCAGACTAGCGGGAGTTACGAGCAGTACTTC. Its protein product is CASSQTSGSYEQYF.

DNA for the CDR3: TGTGCCAGCAGTCCGACACGGGGGTTGAACACTGAAGCTTTCTTT. Translated, it gives CASSPTRGLNTEAFF. The chain combines TRBV25-1 with TRBJ1-1; D may be TRBD1 (5 bases). Trimming pared 5 bases from V and 0 bases from J, leaving 13 bases between. CDR3 size: 15 residues. Germline CDR1 reads MGHDK; CDR2 reads SYGVNS.

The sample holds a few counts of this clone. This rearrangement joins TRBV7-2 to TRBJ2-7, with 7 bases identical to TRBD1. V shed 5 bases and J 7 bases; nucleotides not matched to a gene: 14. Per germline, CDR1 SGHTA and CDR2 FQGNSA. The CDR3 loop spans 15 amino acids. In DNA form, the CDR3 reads TGTGCCAGCAGCCCGGGTATGACAGGGACACAGGAGCAGTACTTC. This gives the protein CASSPGMTGTQEQYF.

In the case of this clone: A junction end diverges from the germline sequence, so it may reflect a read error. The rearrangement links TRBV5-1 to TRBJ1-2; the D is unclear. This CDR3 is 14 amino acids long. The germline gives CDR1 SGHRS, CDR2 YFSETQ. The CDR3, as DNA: TGCGCCAGCAGACAAGCACAATCTAACTATGGTTACACCTTC. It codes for CASRQAQSNYGYTF.

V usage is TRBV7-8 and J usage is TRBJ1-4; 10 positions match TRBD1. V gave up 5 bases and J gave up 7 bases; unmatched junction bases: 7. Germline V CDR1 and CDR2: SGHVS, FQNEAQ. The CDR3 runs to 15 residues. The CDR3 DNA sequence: TGTGCCAGCAGCGGGCCGGGACAGGGGCCTGAAAAACTGTTTTTT. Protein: CASSGPGQGPEKLFF.

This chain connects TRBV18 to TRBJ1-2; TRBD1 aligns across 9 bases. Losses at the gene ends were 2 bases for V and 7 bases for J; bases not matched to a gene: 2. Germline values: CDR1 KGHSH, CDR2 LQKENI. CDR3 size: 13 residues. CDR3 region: CASSPGTGSGYTF. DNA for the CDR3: TGTGCCAGCTCACCAGGGACAGGGAGTGGCTACACCTTC.

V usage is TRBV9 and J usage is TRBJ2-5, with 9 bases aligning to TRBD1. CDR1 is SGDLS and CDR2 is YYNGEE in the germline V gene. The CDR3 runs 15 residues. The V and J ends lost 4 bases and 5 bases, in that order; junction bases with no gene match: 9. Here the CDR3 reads CASSPRDRAGETQYF. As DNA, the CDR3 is TGTGCCAGCAGCCCCCGGGACAGGGCAGGGGAGACCCAGTACTTC.

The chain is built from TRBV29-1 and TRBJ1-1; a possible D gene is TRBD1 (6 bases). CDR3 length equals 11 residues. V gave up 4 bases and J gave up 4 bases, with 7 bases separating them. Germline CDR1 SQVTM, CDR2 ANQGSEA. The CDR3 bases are TGCAGCGTTGGAGGGGGCACTGAAGCTTTCTTT. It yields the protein CSVGGGTEAFF.

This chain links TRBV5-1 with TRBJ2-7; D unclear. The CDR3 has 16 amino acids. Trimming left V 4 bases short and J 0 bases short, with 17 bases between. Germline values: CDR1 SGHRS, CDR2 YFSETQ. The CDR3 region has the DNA TGCGCCAGCAGCCCAATAGGCAGGTCCGGCTCCTACGAGCAGTACTTC. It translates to CASSPIGRSGSYEQYF.

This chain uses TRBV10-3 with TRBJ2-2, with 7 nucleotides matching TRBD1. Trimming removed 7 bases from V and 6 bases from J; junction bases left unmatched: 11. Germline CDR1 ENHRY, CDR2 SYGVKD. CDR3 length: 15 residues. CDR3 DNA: TGTGCCATCAAGAACACAGGGGTTTATTCCGGGGAGCTGTTTTTT. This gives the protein CAIKNTGVYSGELFF.

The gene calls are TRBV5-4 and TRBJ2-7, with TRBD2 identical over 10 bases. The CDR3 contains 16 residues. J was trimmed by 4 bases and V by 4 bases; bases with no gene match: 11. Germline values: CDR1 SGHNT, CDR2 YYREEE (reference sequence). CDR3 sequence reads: CASSRRLAGAGYEQYF. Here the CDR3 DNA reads TGTGCCAGCAGCCGTAGACTAGCGGGCGCGGGGTACGAGCAGTACTTC.

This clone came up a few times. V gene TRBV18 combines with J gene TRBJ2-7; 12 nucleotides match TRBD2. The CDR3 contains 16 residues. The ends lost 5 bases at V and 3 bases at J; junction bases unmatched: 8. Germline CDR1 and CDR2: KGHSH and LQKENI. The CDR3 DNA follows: TGTGCCAGCTCAGCTGCCCGGACTAGCGGGGACTACGAGCAGTACTTC. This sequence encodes CASSAARTSGDYEQYF.

The DNA for the CDR3 is TGCGCCAGCAGCCAGCAACAGGGGGACCTTTGGGAGCAGTACTTC. This gives the protein CASSQQQGDLWEQYF. The J gene is TRBJ2-7, the V gene TRBV4-1, with 8 bases identical to TRBD1. The junction had 11 bases not matched to a gene; V was cut back by 3 bases and J by 7 bases. The CDR3 totals 15 residues. Germline lookup yields CDR1 MGHRA and CDR2 YSYEKL.